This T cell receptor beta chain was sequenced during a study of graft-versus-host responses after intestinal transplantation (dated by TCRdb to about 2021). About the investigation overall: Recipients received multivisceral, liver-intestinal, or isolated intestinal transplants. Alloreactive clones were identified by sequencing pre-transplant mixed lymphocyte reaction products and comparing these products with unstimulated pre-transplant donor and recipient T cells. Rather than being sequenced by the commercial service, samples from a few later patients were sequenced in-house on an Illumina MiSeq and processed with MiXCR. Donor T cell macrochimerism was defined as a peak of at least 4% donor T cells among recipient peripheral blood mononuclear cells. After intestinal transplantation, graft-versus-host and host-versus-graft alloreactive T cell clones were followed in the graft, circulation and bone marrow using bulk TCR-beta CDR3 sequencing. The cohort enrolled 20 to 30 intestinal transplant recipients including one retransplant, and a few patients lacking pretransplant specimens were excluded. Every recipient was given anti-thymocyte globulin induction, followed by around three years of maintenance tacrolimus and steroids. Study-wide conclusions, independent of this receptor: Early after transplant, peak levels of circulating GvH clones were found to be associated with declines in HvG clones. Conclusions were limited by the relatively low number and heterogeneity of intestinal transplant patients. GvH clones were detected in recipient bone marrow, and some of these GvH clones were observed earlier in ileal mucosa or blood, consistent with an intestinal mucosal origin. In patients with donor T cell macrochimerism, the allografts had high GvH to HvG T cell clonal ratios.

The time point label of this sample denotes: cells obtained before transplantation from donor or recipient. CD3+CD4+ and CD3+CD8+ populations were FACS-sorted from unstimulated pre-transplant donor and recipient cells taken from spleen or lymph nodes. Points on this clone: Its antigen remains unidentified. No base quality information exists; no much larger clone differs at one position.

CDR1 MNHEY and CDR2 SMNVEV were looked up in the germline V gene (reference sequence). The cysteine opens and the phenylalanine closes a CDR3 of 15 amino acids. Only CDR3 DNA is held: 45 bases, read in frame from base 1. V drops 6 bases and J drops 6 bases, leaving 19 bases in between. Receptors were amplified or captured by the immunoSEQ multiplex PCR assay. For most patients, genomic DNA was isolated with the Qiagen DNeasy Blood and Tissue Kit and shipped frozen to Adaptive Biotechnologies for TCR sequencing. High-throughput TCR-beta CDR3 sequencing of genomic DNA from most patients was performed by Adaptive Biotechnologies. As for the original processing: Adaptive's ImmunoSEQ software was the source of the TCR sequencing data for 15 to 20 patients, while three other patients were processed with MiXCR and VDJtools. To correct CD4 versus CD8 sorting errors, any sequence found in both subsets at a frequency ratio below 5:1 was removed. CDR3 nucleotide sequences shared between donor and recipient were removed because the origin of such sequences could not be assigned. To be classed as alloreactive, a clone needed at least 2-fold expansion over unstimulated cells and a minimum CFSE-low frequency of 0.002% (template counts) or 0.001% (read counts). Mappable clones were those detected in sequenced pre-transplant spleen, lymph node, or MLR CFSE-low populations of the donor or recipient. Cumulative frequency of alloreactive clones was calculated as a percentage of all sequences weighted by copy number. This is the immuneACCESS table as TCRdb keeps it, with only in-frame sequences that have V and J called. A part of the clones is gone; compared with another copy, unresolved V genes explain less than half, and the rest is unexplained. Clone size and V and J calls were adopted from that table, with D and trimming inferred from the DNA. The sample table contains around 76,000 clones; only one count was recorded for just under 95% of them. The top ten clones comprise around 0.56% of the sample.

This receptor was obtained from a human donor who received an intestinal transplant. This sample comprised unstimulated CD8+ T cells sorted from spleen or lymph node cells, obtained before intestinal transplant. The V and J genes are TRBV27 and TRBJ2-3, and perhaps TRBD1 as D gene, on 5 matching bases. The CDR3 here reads CASSLTETGADTQYF. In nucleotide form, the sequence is TGTGCCAGCAGCCTGACCGAGACTGGGGCGGATACGCAGTATTTT.